Below, 27 T cell receptor beta chains from the same sample are listed, as sequenced in a study of blood T cell repertoires in COVID-19. Method: immunoSEQ multiplex PCR; TCRdb's copy keeps in-frame clones and lacks some. The sample carries 20,000 to 30,000 clones, nearly 90% recorded once. Sequenced sample: peripheral blood. These receptor sequences come from a woman aged 55-70 years with active COVID-19.

The V and J genes are TRBV4-1 and TRBJ2-4, with a weak D call TRBD1 (5 bases). This CDR3 region has 14 residues. The ends were cut back, 6 bases at V and 8 bases at J, with 17 bases in the middle. CDR1 is MGHRA, CDR2 YSYEKL, per germline. DNA of the CDR3: TGCGCCAGCAGTCAAAGTGGGGCAGGAGACATTCAGTACTTC. Residues: CASSQSGAGDIQYF.

This clone was seen more than once but under ten times. The chain links TRBV28 to TRBJ2-1, with 7 bases identical to TRBD1. Unmatched junction bases numbered 0, after V lost 4 bases and J lost 3 bases. This CDR3 contains 13 residues. Germline CDR1 and CDR2: MDHEN and SYDVKM. The CDR3 loop is CASSWDSYNEQFF. DNA for the CDR3: TGTGCCAGCAGTTGGGACAGCTACAATGAGCAGTTCTTC.

The rearrangement uses TRBV7-2 and TRBJ2-1; the D gene is possibly TRBD1 (6 bases). Germline CDR1 and CDR2: SGHTA and FQGNSA. The CDR3 is 15 residues long. V lost 3 bases and J 1 base, leaving 10 bases between the germline ends. CDR3 nucleotides: TGTGCCAGCAGCTTTGACAGGATTTCCTACAATGAGCAGTTCTTC. Its protein is CASSFDRISYNEQFF.

The chain uses TRBV10-3 and TRBJ2-7; 7 bases map to TRBD2. The J segment lost 2 bases and the V segment lost 6 bases, leaving 7 bases of the junction unmatched. Per the germline V gene, CDR1 is ENHRY and CDR2 is SYGVKD. The CDR3 totals 14 residues. CDR3 sequence reads: CAISGPSGTYEQYF. The CDR3 DNA is TGTGCCATCAGCGGGCCTAGCGGTACCTACGAGCAGTACTTC.

In its sample, this clone was seen once. The J gene is TRBJ2-1, the V gene TRBV6-5; the match to TRBD2 covers 7 bases. Looked up from germline, CDR1 is MNHEY and CDR2 is SVGAGI. V dropped 1 base and J dropped 5; count of bases not matched to a gene: 5. The CDR3 loop spans 15 amino acids. CDR3 loop: CASSYLASGDNEQFF. CDR3 DNA: TGTGCCAGCAGTTACTTGGCTAGCGGAGACAATGAGCAGTTCTTC.

This clone is a singleton in its sample. This CDR3 reads CASSQERTSGQETQYF. CDR3 bases: TGTGCCAGCAGCCAAGAAAGGACTAGCGGCCAAGAGACCCAGTACTTC. The rearrangement uses TRBV4-2 and TRBJ2-5; TRBD2 matches 10 bases. After removal of 0 bases from V and 1 base from J, the junction contained 2 bases not matched to a gene. The CDR3 is 16 amino acids. The germline CDR1 and CDR2 sequences are LGHNA and YNFKEQ.

This clone appeared a single time. The chain joins TRBV27 to TRBJ2-5; 10 bases align to TRBD2. In germline, CDR1 is MNHEY, CDR2 SMNVEV (reference sequence). The CDR3 sequence is 17 residues long. After removal of 2 bases from V and 4 bases from J, the junction contained 10 bases not matched to a gene. The CDR3 DNA is TGTGCCAGCAGTTTACGACCGGGGCTAGCGGGAGCAGAGACCCAGTACTTC. Amino acids: CASSLRPGLAGAETQYF.

The chain joins TRBV7-8 to TRBJ2-7; D unresolved. Trimming removed 2 bases at V and 9 bases at J, with 17 bases between. This CDR3 comprises 14 residues. Germline CDR1 reads SGHVS; CDR2 reads FQNEAQ. DNA of the CDR3: TGTGCCAGCAGCTTACGTGACTCCCCCACGCGGCAGTACTTC. This gives the protein CASSLRDSPTRQYF.

The table lists this clone with a few counts. V is TRBV12-3 or TRBV12-4 and J is TRBJ1-6; D ambiguous. The length of the CDR3 is 13 residues. V was shortened by 2 bases and J by 9 bases, with 8 bases between the two germline ends. CDR3 sequence reads: CASSLLEGSPLHF. The CDR3 nucleotides are TGTGCCAGCAGTTTACTTGAGGGTTCACCCCTCCACTTT.

The chain uses TRBV18 and TRBJ2-2, with 10 nucleotides matching TRBD2. After removal of 8 bases from V and 0 bases from J, the junction contained 3 bases not matched to a gene. CDR1 is KGHSH, CDR2 LQKENI, per germline. This CDR3 contains 15 residues. CDR3 amino acids: CASTLAGANTGELFF. Here the CDR3 DNA reads TGTGCCAGCACCCTAGCGGGAGCGAACACCGGGGAGCTGTTTTTT.

This clone was found once. The chain couples TRBV4-3 to TRBJ2-3, with TRBD2 identical over 9 bases. The ends lost 0 bases at V and 6 bases at J; junction bases unmatched: 7. Germline V CDR1 and CDR2: LGHNA, YSLEER. This CDR3 has 16 residues. The CDR3, as DNA: TGCGCCAGCAGCCAAGATCAAGGGACTAGCAGGGATACGCAGTATTTT. Its translation is CASSQDQGTSRDTQYF.

The V gene is TRBV28, the J gene TRBJ1-3; tentatively, D is TRBD1 (5 bases). The length of the CDR3 is 15 residues. Germline CDR1 MDHEN, CDR2 SYDVKM. Trimming cost V 7 bases and J 2 bases, with 15 bases left between them. CDR3 coding DNA: TGTGCCAGCACCCACCGGGGGGGGACTGGAAACACCATATATTTT. It yields the protein CASTHRGGTGNTIYF.

The CDR3 DNA reads TGTGCCAGCAGCCGGAAGCACCTAGCGGGAGAGGGGGGCTCTGGGGCCAACGTCCTGACTTTC. Amino acid sequence: CASSRKHLAGEGGSGANVLTF. J is TRBJ2-6 and V is TRBV4-2, with 10 bases identical to TRBD2. With 4 bases clipped from V and 0 bases from J, the junction kept 15 bases outside the gene matches. Germline V gene lookup returns CDR1 LGHNA and CDR2 YNFKEQ. CDR3 length: 21 residues.

The chain carries TRBV9 and TRBJ2-6; D unclear. V lost 0 bases to trimming and J lost 0 bases, with 7 bases between them. Germline V gives CDR1 SGDLS, CDR2 YYNGEE. The CDR3 sequence is 16 residues long. CDR3: CASSVVPVSGANVLTF. DNA for the CDR3: TGTGCCAGCAGCGTAGTTCCGGTCTCTGGGGCCAACGTCCTGACTTTC. The full variable domain, its missing parts supplied by reference TRBV9 and TRBJ2-6, is DSGVTQTPKHLITATGQRVTLRCSPRSGDLSVYWYQQSLDQGLQFLIQYYNGEERAKGNILERFSAQQFPDLHSELNLSSLELGDSALYFCASSVVPVSGANVLTFGAGSRLTVL.

Relative to its sample, this clone is medium-sized. V gene TRBV10-2 combines with J gene TRBJ2-2; 10 nucleotides align to TRBD2. Germline V gives CDR1 WSHSY, CDR2 SAAADI. The CDR3 is made up of 15 amino acids. The V and J ends lost 7 bases and 5 bases, in that order; junction bases with no gene match: 7. The CDR3 loop reads CASNQAGGPTGELFF. CDR3 DNA sequence: TGCGCCAGCAACCAAGCGGGAGGGCCGACCGGGGAGCTGTTTTTT.

The rearrangement joins TRBV5-1 to TRBJ2-7; possible D gene TRBD2, 6 bases. The germline CDR1 and CDR2 sequences are SGHRS and YFSETQ. V was shortened by 4 bases and J by 2 bases, with 13 bases between the two germline ends. The CDR3 totals 14 residues. The CDR3 nucleotides are TGCGCCAGCAGCAGAGGTAGCGGTGCCTACGAGCAGTACTTC. Translating it yields CASSRGSGAYEQYF.

The chain links TRBV18 to TRBJ2-1, with 9 nucleotides matching TRBD1. In germline, CDR1 is KGHSH, CDR2 LQKENI. CDR3 length: 15 amino acids. V lost 1 base to trimming and J lost 6 bases; unmatched junction nucleotides: 4. The CDR3 nucleotides are TGTGCCAGCTCACCACAGGGACAGGGACTCAATGAGCAGTTCTTC. Translating it yields CASSPQGQGLNEQFF.

The chain has TRBV7-2 and TRBJ1-5; 7 positions match TRBD1. Germline CDR1 is SGHTA and CDR2 is FQGNSA. The CDR3 spans 16 residues. V gave up 3 bases and J gave up 5 bases; unmatched junction bases: 10. The CDR3 nucleotides are TGTGCCAGCAGCTTGGGGGTAGGGGGCTGGGATCAGCCCCAGCATTTT. This translates into CASSLGVGGWDQPQHF.

The chain uses TRBV7-9 and TRBJ2-1, with 7 positions matching TRBD2. CDR1 is SEHNR, CDR2 FQNEAQ, per germline (reference sequence). The CDR3 has 14 residues. The junction had 9 bases not matched to a gene; V was cut back by 6 bases and J by 7 bases. CDR3 sequence reads: CASRAGPGGNEQFF. The CDR3 nucleotides read TGTGCCAGCAGAGCGGGGCCCGGTGGAAATGAGCAGTTCTTC.

DNA of the CDR3: TGTGCCAGCAGCCCGAAGATGACGGGGAGACCCACAGATACGCAGTATTTT. Translating gives CASSPKMTGRPTDTQYF. The J gene is TRBJ2-3, the V gene TRBV14; tentatively, D is TRBD2 (5 bases). CDR1 and CDR2 from the germline V gene are SGHDN and FVKESK. V gave up 4 bases and J gave up 2 bases, with 19 bases separating them. The CDR3 spans 17 residues.

The chain couples TRBV11-2 to TRBJ2-1, with TRBD1 identical over 9 bases. Germline loops: CDR1 SGHAT, CDR2 FQNNGV. The CDR3 length is 17 residues. J lost 4 bases, V lost 1 base, and 8 bases had no gene match. This CDR3 is CASSLGTGELWYNEQFF. In DNA, the CDR3 is TGTGCCAGCAGCTTAGGGACAGGGGAGCTCTGGTACAATGAGCAGTTCTTC.

The rearrangement joins TRBV7-9 to TRBJ2-7; 10 nucleotides line up with TRBD2. CDR1 and CDR2 (germline): SEHNR, FQNEAQ (reference sequence). V was pared by 3 bases and J by 0 bases, with 5 bases of the junction left unmatched. CDR3 size: 16 residues. The CDR3 nucleotides read TGTGCCAGCAGCTTGACCTCTAGCGGGAGCTCCTACGAGCAGTACTTC. This gives the protein CASSLTSSGSSYEQYF.

The chain recombines TRBV24-1 with TRBJ2-1; D possibly corresponds to TRBD2 (5 bases). Germline V gene lookup returns CDR1 KGHDR and CDR2 SFDVKD. Trimming left V 5 bases short and J 8 bases short, with 27 bases between. The CDR3 is made up of 18 amino acids. CDR3 amino acids: CATSASSIEDRGLDEQFF. CDR3 nucleotides: TGTGCCACCAGTGCTTCCTCGATAGAAGATCGGGGTTTGGATGAGCAGTTCTTC.

The V gene is TRBV6-6, the J gene TRBJ1-2; 8 bases fit TRBD1. The CDR3 is 16 amino acids. In germline, CDR1 is MNHNY, CDR2 SVGAGI (reference sequence). V was pared by 5 bases and J by 6 bases, with 14 bases of the junction left unmatched. This CDR3 reads CASSRRQGRSGDGYTF. CDR3 sequence (DNA): TGTGCCAGCAGTCGAAGACAGGGGCGAAGTGGGGATGGCTACACCTTC.

The chain has TRBV28 and TRBJ1-6, with D tentatively TRBD1 (5 bases). Trimming cost V 7 bases and J 7 bases, with 14 bases left between them. CDR1 is MDHEN, CDR2 SYDVKM, per germline. The CDR3 spans 14 residues. The CDR3 nucleotides are TGTGCCAGCATCAACCGGGGGGGGAATTCACCCCTCCACTTT. Translated: CASINRGGNSPLHF. Drawing the rest from reference TRBV28 and TRBJ1-6, the complete variable domain is DVKVTQSSRYLVKRTGEKVFLECVQDMDHENMFWYRQDPGLGLRLIYFSYDVKMKEKGDIPEGYSVSREKKERFSLILESASTNQTSMYLCASINRGGNSPLHFGNGTRLTVT.

This rearrangement joins TRBV7-9 to TRBJ2-3; D is perhaps TRBD2 (5 bases). The CDR3 sequence is 16 residues long. V was cut by 4 bases and J by 5 bases, with 19 bases left in between. CDR1 is SEHNR, CDR2 FQNEAQ, per germline (reference sequence). The CDR3 region has the DNA TGTGCCAGCAGCTCGACGGGGAAACCCCCCGTAGATACGCAGTATTTT. Translating gives CASSSTGKPPVDTQYF. The variable domain in full, with the rest retrieved from reference TRBV7-9 and TRBJ2-3, is DTGVSQNPRHKITKRGQNVTFRCDPISEHNRLYWYRQTLGQGPEFLTYFQNEAQLEKSRLLSDRFSAERPKGSFSTLEIQRTEQGDSAMYLCASSSTGKPPVDTQYFGPGTRLTVL.

The rearrangement links TRBV10-2 to TRBJ2-7; a weak D match, TRBD1 (5 bases). This CDR3 is 13 amino acids long. Germline V gene lookup returns CDR1 WSHSY and CDR2 SAAADI. V shed 5 bases and J shed 7 bases, with 15 bases lying between them. The CDR3 sequence is CASSSRRQLEQYF. The CDR3 coding sequence is TGCGCCAGCAGTTCACGGAGACAGTTGGAGCAGTACTTC.